The clone carrying this T cell receptor (beta chain) was detected only a few times. Trimming left V 3 bases short and J 6 bases short, with 9 bases between. This CDR3 contains 13 residues. Germline V CDR1 and CDR2: SGHTA, FQGNSA. TCRdb redid the calling of the RT-PCR reads with MiXCR, one entry per CDR3 protein. The sample comprises hundreds of thousands of distinct CDR3 sequences, approximately 14% of which are singletons, and 3% to 4.5% rests with the top ten. The rearrangement uses TRBV7-2 and TRBJ2-1; weak D call: TRBD1 (6 bases). Material: memory CD4+ T cells from blood. This TCR was recovered from a female donor in good health, serving as a healthy control. As DNA, the CDR3 is TGTGCCAGCAGCTTGTTACAGGGCAATGAGCAGTTCTTC. It yields the protein CASSLLQGNEQFF.